The text below deals with one T cell receptor beta chain. These data are taken from a study of cytomegalovirus exposure and HLA in healthy donors. The CDR3 is 15 amino acids. Per the germline V gene, CDR1 is MGHDK and CDR2 is SYGVNS. V lost 2 bases to trimming and J lost 4 bases, with 14 bases between them. Sequenced by immunoSEQ multiplex PCR; TCRdb stores in-frame clones only, minus some. The profile covers 90,000 to 120,000 clones, with about 85% appearing a single time and roughly 3% taken by the ten largest. Sample: PBMCs. The V gene is TRBV25-1, the J gene TRBJ1-1; TRBD1 might be the D (5 bases). The origin of this receptor is a woman aged 18-30 years in good health and CMV-seronegative. The CDR3 sequence: CASSESRGGITEAFF. The CDR3 DNA reads as TGTGCCAGCAGTGAAAGTAGGGGCGGGATCACTGAAGCTTTCTTT.